The rows below give T cell receptor beta chains drawn from one sample of a study of T cell responses to AZD1222 COVID-19 vaccine. Sequencing was performed with immunoSEQ multiplex PCR; in TCRdb, only in-frame clones are kept and a portion is missing. The top ten clones hold under 8% of a sample with 58,000 or so clones, over 80% of them seen once. The sample was peripheral blood, taken on day 0 of AZD1222 vaccination. The receptors shown here come from an adult in good health. CDR3s include the opening cysteine and the closing phenylalanine or tryptophan. D genes are given only for firm matches. Size tells how often a clone was seen (once, few, many) or the class of an expanded clone, and some rows leave it out.

V gene	clone size	D gene	J gene	CDR3 DNA	CDR3 protein
TRBV20-1	.	TRBD1	TRBJ1-4	TGCAGTGCTAGTCCCCCCGGACAGGGAGGGAATGAAAAACTGTTTTTT	CSASPPGQGGNEKLFF
TRBV27	.	.	TRBJ1-1	TGTGCCAGCAGTTTAAACAGCATGAACACTGAAGCTTTCTTT	CASSLNSMNTEAFF
TRBV6-6	.	TRBD1	TRBJ1-5	TGTGCCAGCAGTTCTCACAGGGGAAATCAGCCCCAGCATTTT	CASSSHRGNQPQHF
TRBV5-6	.	.	TRBJ2-7	TGTGCCAGCAGCTGGGAAGGGGTTCTAACCTACGAGCAGTACTTC	CASSWEGVLTYEQYF
TRBV2	.	.	TRBJ2-5	TGTGCCAGCAGATTACAGGGTCCGGAGACCCAGTACTTC	CASRLQGPETQYF
TRBV6-5	.	.	TRBJ1-3	TGTGCCAGCAGTCGGGGGTACGTTGGAAACACCATATATTTT	CASSRGYVGNTIYF
TRBV4-1	few	TRBD1	TRBJ1-5	TGCGCCAGCAGCCAAGTCAGGGGGCGAGAGGCTAATCAGCCCCAGCATTTT	CASSQVRGREANQPQHF
TRBV7-8	.	.	TRBJ1-5	TGTGCCAGCAGCACAGGGCCCGGCAATCAGCCCCAGCATTTT	CASSTGPGNQPQHF
TRBV4-3	.	TRBD1	TRBJ1-4	TGCGCCAGCAGCCAAGGGACAGGGAGAGTTAATGAAAAACTGTTTTTT	CASSQGTGRVNEKLFF
TRBV5-6	.	.	TRBJ1-2	TGTGCCAGCAGCTTGGTGTCGGGATTCTATGGCTACACCTTC	CASSLVSGFYGYTF
TRBV5-1	.	.	TRBJ2-5	TGCGCCAGCAGCTTCGGGACCAGCGAGGCGGAGACCCAGTACTTC	CASSFGTSEAETQYF
TRBV6-4	.	.	TRBJ2-2	TGTGCCAGCAGTAAAGGCCCGAACACCGGGGAGCTGTTTTTT	CASSKGPNTGELFF
TRBV9	.	.	TRBJ1-4	TGTGCCAGCAGCGCGACAGAGTATTACGAAAAACTGTTTTTT	CASSATEYYEKLFF
TRBV5-1	.	.	TRBJ1-6	TGCGCCAGCAGCTTGGAGTACCGGGATTCACCCCTCCACTTT	CASSLEYRDSPLHF
TRBV29-1	.	TRBD1	TRBJ1-5	TGCAGCGTCCGGGACAGGGATAATCAGCCCCAGCATTTT	CSVRDRDNQPQHF
TRBV10-3	.	.	TRBJ2-2	TGTGCCATCAGCGCAGACAGGATCGTGGGAAACACCGGGGAGCTGTTTTTT	CAISADRIVGNTGELFF